This T cell receptor beta chain was documented in a study of read filtering for tumor transcriptome and immune sequencing. Study summary: Revised staging placed roughly 8 patients in R-ISS I, 15 to 20 in II, 6 or 7 in III.

This clonotype came up many times. From about 400 ng of RNA, a library with molecular barcoded alpha/delta and beta/gamma adaptors was made. TCRdb itself ran the reads through MiXCR, one entry per CDR3 protein. The profile shows nearly 60,000 distinct CDR3 sequences, 9% to 15% of them singletons. V lost 1 base, J lost 2 bases, and 11 bases lay in between. Per the germline V gene, CDR1 is SGHRS and CDR2 is YFSETQ. This CDR3 is built from 15 residues. Every patient had bone marrow sampled while the disease was active. V gene TRBV5-1 combines with J gene TRBJ2-3; D perhaps matches TRBD1 (6 bases). What was sequenced was a population of CD138-negative cells sorted from bone marrow. This TCR was sampled from a donor at least 40 years old with multiple myeloma. The CDR3 spells CASSLWYRDTDTQYF. The CDR3 DNA sequence: TGCGCCAGCAGCTTGTGGTACAGGGACACAGATACGCAGTATTTT. Full variable domain (outside the CDR3, taken from reference TRBV5-1 and TRBJ2-3): KAGVTQTPRYLIKTRGQQVTLSCSPISGHRSVSWYQQTPGQGLQFLFEYFSETQRNKGNFPGRFSGRQFSNSRSEMNVSTLELGDSALYLCASSLWYRDTDTQYFGPGTRLTVL.